The clone carrying this T cell receptor beta chain came up once. This sample is part of a study of blood T cell repertoires in COVID-19. Overall study context: The samples span acute and convalescent COVID-19 from the United States, Italy and Spain. PBMCs, B-cell-depleted T cells, or T cells provided the cDNA or gDNA that made up the material.

V gave up 5 bases and J gave up 3 bases; unmatched junction bases: 17. CDR3 length: 18 residues. Germline-derived CDR1 and CDR2 are LNHNV and YYDKDF (reference sequence). TCRdb's copy holds only in-frame clones and misses some; the assay was immunoSEQ multiplex PCR. This table has 90,000 to 120,000 clones, roughly 82% appearing once. This receptor was taken from a man aged 55 to 69 with acute or convalescent COVID-19. Sequencing used peripheral blood. The chain has TRBV15 and TRBJ1-2; 8 bases align to TRBD1. CDR3 residues: CATSGHLPGGGWDYGYTF. DNA of the CDR3: TGTGCCACCAGCGGTCACCTTCCAGGGGGCGGGTGGGACTATGGCTACACCTTC.